Listed below are T cell receptor beta chains from one sample, sequenced in a study of beta chain features in type 1 diabetes. Sequenced by immunoSEQ multiplex PCR; TCRdb stores in-frame clones only, minus some. The table has 80,000 to 90,000 clones, 30% to 35% seen once. Sequences were obtained from stem cell memory CD4+ T cells from blood. The origin of the receptors is a young woman in good health. CDR3s include the opening cysteine and the closing phenylalanine or tryptophan. Fields, in order: V gene, J gene, D gene, clone size, CDR3 DNA, CDR3 protein. The D gene is left open where the match is weak. Clone size, where shown, is once, few, many, or a class for clones that have expanded.

>TRBV7-2|TRBJ1-6|NA|NA
TGTGCCAGCAGCGACTCACTGAGCTCCTATAATTCACCCCTCCACTTT
CASSDSLSSYNSPLHF
>TRBV5-4|TRBJ2-4|NA|NA
TGTGCCAGCAGCTCCGGACAGCGTATAGCCAAAAACATTCAGTACTTC
CASSSGQRIAKNIQYF
>TRBV7-2|TRBJ1-2|NA|NA
TGTGCCAGCAGCACCCGGGACGGGGGTGCCCTCGGGGGCTACACCTTC
CASSTRDGGALGGYTF
>TRBV28|TRBJ2-1|NA|few
TGCGCCAGCAGTTTAGTTGCGGAATACAATGAGCAGTTCTTC
CASSLVAEYNEQFF
>TRBV25-1|TRBJ1-2|NA|NA
TGTGCCAGCAGCCTGGGCGGGGGCGCCGACATTAACTATGGCTACACCTTC
CASSLGGGADINYGYTF
>TRBV10-3|TRBJ2-1|TRBD2|few
TGTGCCATCAGTGAGAAGACTAGCGCCTATGAGCAGTTCTTC
CAISEKTSAYEQFF
>TRBV5-6|TRBJ2-7|TRBD2|NA
TGTGCCAGCAGCTTGTGGCTAGCGGGCAACGAGCAGTACTTC
CASSLWLAGNEQYF
>TRBV6-1|TRBJ1-1|NA|NA
TGTGCCAGCAGTGAAGCGACAGGTTTGGCTGAAGCTTTCTTT
CASSEATGLAEAFF
>TRBV19|TRBJ1-5|TRBD1|few
TGTGCCAGTAGCCTTGGGCAGGGGGCTGTTAGCAATCAGCCCCAGCATTTT
CASSLGQGAVSNQPQHF
>TRBV25-1|TRBJ2-5|TRBD1|NA
TGTGCCAGCAGTATGCTGGCCGGGACAGCCCAAGAGACCCAGTACTTC
CASSMLAGTAQETQYF
>TRBV28|TRBJ2-1|TRBD1|NA
TGTGCCAGCAGAGGACAGGGGAGATCCTACAATGAGCAGTTCTTC
CASRGQGRSYNEQFF
>TRBV18|TRBJ2-1|TRBD1|NA
TGTGCCAGCTCACCACCGGGACAGGGATACAATGAGCAGTTCTTC
CASSPPGQGYNEQFF
>TRBV29-1|TRBJ2-5|TRBD1|few
TGCAGCGTGCCGGGACAGGGCACCGAGACCCAGTACTTC
CSVPGQGTETQYF
>TRBV11-3|TRBJ2-7|TRBD2|NA
TGTGCCAGCAGCTCAGGGACTAGCGGATACGAGCAGTACTTC
CASSSGTSGYEQYF
>TRBV6-1|TRBJ2-1|TRBD2|NA
TGTGCCAGCTCCGGGACTAGCGGGAGTGGCCCCCGGGTCTTC
CASSGTSGSGPRVF
>TRBV20-1|TRBJ2-5|NA|few
TGCAGTGCTAGCGTTTCAGAGACCCAGTACTTC
CSASVSETQYF